Described below is a single TCR beta chain sequence and its context. Its antigen is currently unknown. CDR1 SQVTM and CDR2 ANQGSEA come from the germline V gene. Losses at the gene ends were 4 bases for V and 1 base for J; bases not matched to a gene: 3. The CDR3 extends over 13 amino acids. Alopecia areata patients gave lesional scalp punch biopsies and peripheral blood samples. This sample is part of a study of CD8+ T cells in alopecia areata. As for the study in general: Twice daily, treated patients received 5 to 10 mg of oral tofacitinib. A 6-month off-drug phase came after tofacitinib, which had lasted 6 to 18 months. Findings and caveats of the study: In lesional scalp, particularly from alopecia totalis/universalis, clonality was higher than in normal scalp.

Extracted RNA was reverse transcribed into cDNA, the sequencing template. Here immunoSEQ multiplex PCR was the method, and the copy in TCRdb shows in-frame clones only, minus some. The profile shows approximately 61,000 clones, about 96% of them singletons. V gene TRBV29-1 combines with J gene TRBJ2-5; 7 positions agree with TRBD1. This sequence was found in a human donor with alopecia areata. Sample: CD8+ T cells sorted from blood, taken at week 0. Here the CDR3 DNA reads TGCAGCGTTGGGGCAGGGGGCCAAGAGACCCAGTACTTC. It encodes CSVGAGGQETQYF. Combining the CDR3 with reference TRBV29-1 and TRBJ2-5 gives the whole variable domain SAVISQKPSRDICQRGTSLTIQCQVDSQVTMMFWYRQQPGQSLTLIATANQGSEATYESGFVIDKFPISRPNLTFSTLTVSNMSPEDSSIYLCSVGAGGQETQYFGPGTRLLVL.